These 14 T cell receptor beta chains originate from one sample sequenced in a study of T-cell reconstitution after alpha-beta-depleted transplantation in children. This sample's TCRbeta library carried unique molecular identifier barcodes. TCRdb processed the PCR reads anew with MiXCR; each CDR3 protein has one entry. The repertoire holds roughly 180,000 distinct CDR3 sequences, with about 15% as singletons. The material was PBMCs from the stem cell graft donor, obtained from the stem cell graft. These receptors came from a human donor who donated a stem cell graft to a child with acute lymphoblastic leukemia.

This clonotype has more than one count but fewer than ten. V is TRBV10-2 and J is TRBJ1-1; D is unresolved. The germline V and J ends were trimmed by 2 bases and 2 bases, with 9 bases remaining between them. Germline CDR1 WSHSY, CDR2 SAAADI. The CDR3 is 14 amino acids. The CDR3: CASSEARKNTEAFF. The CDR3 nucleotides read TGCGCCAGCAGTGAGGCACGGAAAAACACTGAAGCTTTCTTT.

V is TRBV4-1 and J is TRBJ2-7; the D gene could be TRBD1 or TRBD2 (6 bases each). The germline CDR1 and CDR2 sequences are MGHRA and YSYEKL. V lost 4 bases and J lost 6, with 22 bases in between. The CDR3 loop spans 16 amino acids. The CDR3 DNA follows: TGCGCCAGCAGCCCCATCGCGGAGGGGGTTTTGCCCGAGCAGTACTTC. Translation: CASSPIAEGVLPEQYF.

This clonotype was seen at least ten times. The V and J genes are TRBV5-1 and TRBJ2-1; TRBD2 is a possible D gene (6 bases). Germline V gene data show CDR1 as SGHRS and CDR2 as YFSETQ. The CDR3 loop spans 14 amino acids. Between the trimmed V and J ends, which lost 0 bases and 5 bases, there was a span of 9 bases. The CDR3 is CASSLGGTDNEQFF. In nucleotides, the CDR3 is TGCGCCAGCAGCTTGGGCGGGACGGACAATGAGCAGTTCTTC.

The CDR3, as DNA: TGTGCCAGCAGCCAAGGACCCACTTACGAGCAGTACTTC. Translation: CASSQGPTYEQYF. V is TRBV7-9 and J is TRBJ2-7; unclear D gene. The germline V gene has CDR1 SEHNR and CDR2 FQNEAQ (reference sequence). V lost 5 bases and J 4 bases, leaving 12 bases between the germline ends. The CDR3 has 13 residues.

This sequence joins TRBV5-1 and TRBJ2-5; D remains ambiguous. This CDR3 region has 15 residues. Germline V gene sequence: CDR1 SGHRS, CDR2 YFSETQ. The V end was cut by 6 bases, the J end by 2 bases, with 17 bases between. CDR3: CASTSYGGTQETQYF. CDR3 nucleotide sequence: TGCGCCAGCACAAGTTATGGCGGAACGCAAGAGACCCAGTACTTC. The full variable domain, its missing parts supplied by reference TRBV5-1 and TRBJ2-5, is KAGVTQTPRYLIKTRGQQVTLSCSPISGHRSVSWYQQTPGQGLQFLFEYFSETQRNKGNFPGRFSGRQFSNSRSEMNVSTLELGDSALYLCASTSYGGTQETQYFGPGTRLLVL.

This clonotype has ten or more counts. The rearrangement joins TRBV12-3 or TRBV12-4 to TRBJ2-1; D is unclear. The V end lost 1 base, the J end lost 3 bases, and 7 bases lay between the germline ends. The CDR3 runs 14 residues. CDR3 sequence reads: CASSLGSGYNEQFF. CDR3 DNA sequence: TGTGCCAGCAGTTTAGGGTCCGGCTACAATGAGCAGTTCTTC.

This clonotype was seen at least ten times. The chain recombines TRBV12-3 or TRBV12-4 with TRBJ2-1; 9 bases map to TRBD2. V shed 1 base and J 0 bases; nucleotides not matched to a gene: 10. The CDR3 consists of 19 residues. Here the CDR3 DNA reads TGTGCCAGCAGTTTAGGTCCAGCGGGAGGCCCGAGCTCCTACAATGAGCAGTTCTTC. This translates into CASSLGPAGGPSSYNEQFF.

Many counts were recorded for this clonotype. The chain links TRBV6-5 to TRBJ1-5; 7 nucleotides line up with TRBD1. Germline lookup yields CDR1 MNHEY and CDR2 SVGAGI. CDR3 size: 17 residues. V gave up 0 bases and J gave up 3 bases; unmatched junction bases: 8. CDR3 region: CASSYSKGGGNNQPQHF. DNA of the CDR3: TGTGCCAGCAGTTACTCCAAAGGGGGCGGTAACAATCAGCCCCAGCATTTT.

This clonotype was detected many times. The rearrangement links TRBV20-1 to TRBJ2-3; D unclear. This CDR3 has 16 residues. Trimming shortened V by 2 bases and J by 2 bases, and 17 bases separated the two germline ends. Germline CDR1 reads DFQATT; CDR2 reads SNEGSKA (reference sequence). The DNA of the CDR3 is TGCAGTGCTAGATCGAGGCGAGACCTCCTCACAGATACGCAGTATTTT. Translating it yields CSARSRRDLLTDTQYF.

This chain uses TRBV7-2 with TRBJ2-5; D ambiguous. With 5 bases removed from V and 1 base from J, the gap between germline ends came to 11 bases. The CDR3 sequence is 14 residues long. Germline loops: CDR1 SGHTA, CDR2 FQGNSA. The CDR3: CASSPGPFQETQYF. As DNA, the CDR3 is TGTGCCAGCAGCCCAGGACCCTTCCAAGAGACCCAGTACTTC.

This clonotype was counted between two and nine times. In DNA form, the CDR3 reads TGTGCCAGCAGCAAAGTCGGTCCTAGCGGGAGATACACAGATACGCAGTATTTT. Translated: CASSKVGPSGRYTDTQYF. The chain carries TRBV21-1 and TRBJ2-3; the D call in the table, TRBD2, was not verified against the DNA. TRBV21-1 is noted as a pseudogene. The CDR3 contains 18 residues.

This clonotype was recorded at least ten times. The chain is built from TRBV12-3 or TRBV12-4 and TRBJ1-1; the match to TRBD1 covers 9 bases. This CDR3 has 12 residues. With V trimmed by 6 bases and J by 6 bases, 2 bases remained unmatched. The chain's CDR3 is CASSTGGSEAFF. The DNA of the CDR3 is TGTGCCAGCAGCACAGGGGGCTCTGAAGCTTTCTTT.

This clonotype was recorded many times. DNA for the CDR3: TGTGCCATCAGTGAGTCCCTAGCGGGAGGTACCGGGGAGCTGTTTTTT. Translating it yields CAISESLAGGTGELFF. The V gene is TRBV10-3, the J gene TRBJ2-2; 11 bases map to TRBD2. CDR3 size: 16 residues. Germline values: CDR1 ENHRY, CDR2 SYGVKD. V was clipped by 0 bases and J by 5 bases; unmatched bases: 2.

The V call is TRBV4-1, the J call TRBJ1-2, with a weak D call TRBD1 (5 bases). This CDR3 spans 15 amino acids. Deletions cut 0 bases from V and 0 bases from J, with 8 bases between. CDR1 is MGHRA and CDR2 is YSYEKL in the germline V gene. The CDR3 sequence: CASSQDRGANYGYTF. The CDR3 nucleotides read TGCGCCAGCAGCCAAGATCGGGGGGCTAACTATGGCTACACCTTC.